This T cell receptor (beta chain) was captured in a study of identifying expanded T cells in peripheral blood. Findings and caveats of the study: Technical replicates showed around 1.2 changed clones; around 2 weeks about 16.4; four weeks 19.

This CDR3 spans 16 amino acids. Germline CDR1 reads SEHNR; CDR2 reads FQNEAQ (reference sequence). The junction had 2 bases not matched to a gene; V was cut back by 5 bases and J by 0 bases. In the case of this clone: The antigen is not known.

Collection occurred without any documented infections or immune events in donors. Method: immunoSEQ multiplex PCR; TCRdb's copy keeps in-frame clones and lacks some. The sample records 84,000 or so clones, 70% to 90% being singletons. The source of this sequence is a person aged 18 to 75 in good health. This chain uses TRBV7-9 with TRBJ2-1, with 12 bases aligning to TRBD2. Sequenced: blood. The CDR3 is CASSRGLAGSYNEQFF. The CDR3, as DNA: TGTGCCAGCAGCAGGGGACTAGCGGGCTCCTACAATGAGCAGTTCTTC.